Listed here are 14 T cell receptor beta chains from one sample, sequenced in a study of T cells in Graves' hyperthyroidism and ophthalmopathy. The CDR3 regions of TCR beta were amplified from RNA transcripts. HTBI primers were used for first-round RT-PCR of the TCR CDR3. TCRdb called the multiplex PCR reads again in MiXCR, with one record for every CDR3 protein. Here the sample spans some 400,000 distinct CDR3 sequences, over 15% being singletons. The sequenced material came from blood. These receptors came from a young woman with Graves' hyperthyroidism.

This clonotype has a count of ten or more. The chain joins TRBV6-1 to TRBJ1-1, with unresolved D. V shed 5 bases and J shed 3 bases, with 7 bases lying between them. The CDR3 length is 12 residues. CDR1 and CDR2 (germline): MNHNS, SASEGT. CDR3 DNA: TGTGCCAGCAGTCGGCTTGACACTGAAGCTTTCTTT. This translates into CASSRLDTEAFF.

This clonotype was detected ten times or more. The chain links TRBV7-9 to TRBJ1-5; 7 bases agree with TRBD1. The V gene end was trimmed by 10 bases and the J gene end by 2 bases; junction bases not matched to a gene: 26. Germline CDR1 is SEHNR and CDR2 is FQNEAQ (reference sequence). The CDR3 has 20 amino acids. The CDR3 DNA follows: TGTGCCAACTCAATGGCAGCAGGGGGTTTTGGGTCGGAAGGCAATCAGCCCCAGCATTTT. This translates into CANSMAAGGFGSEGNQPQHF.

This clonotype was found many times. The chain recombines TRBV11-3 with TRBJ1-3; weak D call: TRBD1 (6 bases). Per the germline V gene, CDR1 is SGHNT and CDR2 is YENEEA. This CDR3 comprises 15 residues. V was clipped by 5 bases and J by 3 bases, with 14 bases between them. The CDR3 nucleotides are TGTGCCAGCAGCGGGCGGGGGGCCGATGGAAACACCATATATTTT. As protein: CASSGRGADGNTIYF.

The table lists this clonotype with a few counts. V gene TRBV4-1 combines with J gene TRBJ1-4; D is unresolved. The CDR3 loop spans 16 amino acids. CDR1 and CDR2 (germline): MGHRA, YSYEKL. Deletions cut 1 base from V and 5 bases from J, with 14 bases between. Written as DNA, the CDR3 is TGCGCCAGCAGCCAAGCCGTGACCAACCGAAATGAAAAACTGTTTTTT. This translates into CASSQAVTNRNEKLFF.

This clonotype came up many times. The chain carries TRBV5-1 and TRBJ2-5, with a weak D call TRBD1 (6 bases). The ends were cut back, 4 bases at V and 4 bases at J, with 8 bases in the middle. The CDR3 is 12 amino acids. Germline V gene data show CDR1 as SGHRS and CDR2 as YFSETQ. DNA of the CDR3: TGCGCCAGCAGCGTGGGGGCAGAGACCCAGTACTTC. Its protein product is CASSVGAETQYF.

This chain connects TRBV4-2 to TRBJ1-6; a possible D gene is TRBD1 (5 bases). Germline loops: CDR1 LGHNA, CDR2 YNFKEQ. V was clipped by 0 bases and J by 7 bases, with 13 bases between them. The CDR3 has 16 amino acids. CDR3 sequence: CASSQEGEPGNSPLHF. Written as DNA, the CDR3 is TGTGCCAGCAGCCAAGAAGGCGAGCCAGGGAATTCACCCCTCCACTTT.

This clonotype occurred many times. The chain combines TRBV20-1 with TRBJ2-7; D unresolved. CDR1 is DFQATT and CDR2 is SNEGSKA in the germline V gene (reference sequence). Trimming took 0 bases from V and 7 from J, leaving 25 bases between them. The CDR3 spans 17 residues. CDR3 loop: CSARDLTALVGLDEQYF. In DNA, the CDR3 is TGCAGTGCTAGAGACCTGACGGCCCTCGTGGGGTTGGATGAGCAGTACTTC.

This clonotype was counted ten times or more. The chain combines TRBV19 with TRBJ1-1, with TRBD1 identical over 9 bases. With V trimmed by 8 bases and J by 0 bases, 7 bases remained unmatched. CDR3 length: 15 amino acids. Germline V CDR1 and CDR2: LNHDA, SQIVND (reference sequence). The CDR3 bases are TGTGCCAGTGCCGACAGGGGGAGGATGAACACTGAAGCTTTCTTT. It specifies CASADRGRMNTEAFF.

This clonotype was recorded many times. In nucleotides, the CDR3 is TGTGCCAGCAGCGTAGAACCGGGGAGCTCCTACGAGCAGTACTTC. This encodes CASSVEPGSSYEQYF. This chain links TRBV9 with TRBJ2-7; maybe TRBD2 (5 bases). Germline loops: CDR1 SGDLS, CDR2 YYNGEE. The germline V and J ends were trimmed by 0 bases and 0 bases, with 10 bases remaining between them. The CDR3 length is 15 residues.

This rearrangement joins TRBV2 to TRBJ2-7, with D possibly being TRBD1 (5 bases). The CDR3 length is 15 residues. Germline CDR1 reads SNHLY; CDR2 reads FYNNEI. Between the trimmed V and J ends, which lost 1 base and 0 bases, there was a span of 10 bases. This chain's CDR3 is CASSEGGHHSYEQYF. The CDR3, as DNA: TGTGCCAGCAGTGAAGGTGGACACCACTCCTACGAGCAGTACTTC.

J is TRBJ2-7 and V is TRBV28, with D unclear. Trimming shortened V by 6 bases and J by 6 bases, and 21 bases separated the two germline ends. CDR3 length equals 15 residues. CDR1 is MDHEN, CDR2 SYDVKM, per germline. CDR3 in amino acids: CASSRTGGSFSEQYF. CDR3 DNA: TGTGCCAGCAGCAGAACGGGCGGTTCTTTTAGCGAGCAGTACTTC.

The chain carries TRBV20-1 and TRBJ1-1, with 7 bases lining up with TRBD1. The CDR3 sequence is 14 residues long. Germline CDR1 is DFQATT and CDR2 is SNEGSKA (reference sequence). The CDR3 sequence is CSAPGSGGDTEAFF. CDR3 coding DNA: TGCAGCGCCCCGGGGTCAGGGGGAGACACTGAAGCTTTCTTT.

This clonotype came up a few times. An end of the junction differs from the germline gene, which may be a read error. The CDR3, as DNA: TGCGCCAGCCGACAGGGACTAGCCAAAAACATTAAGTACTTC. Translation gives CASRQGLAKNIKYF. The chain carries TRBV5-1 and TRBJ2-4, with TRBD2 matching 9 bases. The CDR3 loop spans 14 amino acids. The germline V gene has CDR1 SGHRS and CDR2 YFSETQ. Supplemented by reference TRBV5-1 and TRBJ2-4, the full variable domain reads KAGVTQTPRYLIKTRGQQVTLSCSPISGHRSVSWYQQTPGQGLQFLFEYFSETQRNKGNFPGRFSGRQFSNSRSEMNVSTLELGDSALYLCASRQGLAKNIKYFGAGTRLSVL.

The CDR3 sequence: CASSQAGRANTGELFF. CDR3 nucleotide sequence: TGCGCCAGCAGCCAGGCGGGCAGGGCGAACACCGGGGAGCTGTTTTTT. The genes are TRBV4-1 and TRBJ2-2, with D perhaps being TRBD1 or TRBD2 (5 bases each). V was clipped by 3 bases and J by 0 bases, with 11 bases between them. The CDR3 is 16 amino acids. CDR1 and CDR2 (germline): MGHRA, YSYEKL.